These 32 T cell receptor beta chains share one sample of origin, sequenced in a study of cytomegalovirus exposure and HLA in healthy donors. Use of 60 Vbeta and 13 Jbeta primers characterized the PCR. The assay was immunoSEQ multiplex PCR, and TCRdb's table has in-frame clones only and misses some. The data contain 75,000 to 95,000 clones, about two thirds of them singletons. Sequencing was carried out using PBMCs. The receptors shown here come from a man in his fifties or sixties in good health and CMV-seronegative.

The chain joins TRBV7-2 to TRBJ1-1; the D gene is possibly TRBD1 (5 bases). The CDR3 loop spans 14 amino acids. From germline, CDR1 is SGHTA and CDR2 FQGNSA. Trimming cost V 6 bases and J 4 bases, with 15 bases left between them. The CDR3 sequence is CASRLRGEGTEAFF. CDR3 in DNA: TGTGCCAGCAGGCTAAGAGGGGAGGGCACTGAAGCTTTCTTT.

V usage is TRBV5-8 and J usage is TRBJ2-7, with TRBD2 identical over 8 bases. CDR1 is SGHTS, CDR2 YDEGEE, per germline. This CDR3 comprises 12 residues. The V segment lost 4 bases and the J segment 12 bases; nucleotides outside the gene matches: 9. CDR3 in amino acids: CASSPGTRRRYF. As DNA, the CDR3 is TGTGCCAGCAGCCCCGGGACTAGAAGACGGTACTTC.

This chain uses TRBV25-1 with TRBJ2-2, with 7 nucleotides matching TRBD2. The junction had 11 bases not matched to a gene; V was cut back by 3 bases and J by 13 bases. Germline values: CDR1 MGHDK, CDR2 SYGVNS. The CDR3 length is 14 residues. The CDR3 nucleotides are TGTGCCAGCAGTGAGACCGGGACTATAATTAGGCTGTTTTTT. As protein: CASSETGTIIRLFF.

The chain joins TRBV9 to TRBJ1-1; a possible D gene is TRBD1 (6 bases). There are 13 residues in the CDR3. CDR1 is SGDLS and CDR2 is YYNGEE in the germline V gene. V was trimmed by 4 bases and J by 1 base, leaving 8 bases between them. The CDR3 DNA reads as TGTGCCAGCAGCCGAGGGGGGAACACTGAAGCTTTCTTT. This translates into CASSRGGNTEAFF.

V is TRBV5-6 and J is TRBJ2-3; a weak D match, TRBD1 (6 bases). This CDR3 is built from 15 residues. V dropped 0 bases and J dropped 2 bases, with 10 bases sitting between them. The germline V gene encodes CDR1 SGHDT and CDR2 YYEEEE. CDR3 loop: CASSLGGHYTDTQYF. CDR3 in DNA: TGTGCCAGCAGCTTGGGGGGACACTACACAGATACGCAGTATTTT.

The V gene is TRBV29-1, the J gene TRBJ2-7; no clear D. The germline CDR1 and CDR2 sequences are SQVTM and ANQGSEA. V was shortened by 5 bases and J by 1 base, with 3 bases between the two germline ends. This CDR3 spans 10 amino acids. CDR3 bases: TGCAGCGTTTTATCCTACGAGCAGTACTTC. It translates to CSVLSYEQYF.

The chain joins TRBV7-2 to TRBJ2-1, with 14 bases that match TRBD2. Trimming removed 4 bases from V and 9 bases from J; junction bases left unmatched: 8. CDR1 is SGHTA, CDR2 FQGNSA, per germline. This CDR3 comprises 16 residues. In nucleotides, the CDR3 is TGTGCCAGCAGCTCGCGGACTAGCGGGAGGCCCTTTGAGCAGTTCTTC. Its protein product is CASSSRTSGRPFEQFF.

CDR3 sequence reads: CSVMGQPYTEAFF. Here the CDR3 DNA reads TGCAGCGTTATGGGACAGCCCTACACTGAAGCTTTCTTT. This chain uses TRBV29-1 with TRBJ1-1; 7 nucleotides align to TRBD1. V lost 5 bases to trimming and J lost 3 bases; unmatched junction nucleotides: 6. Germline V lookup: CDR1 SQVTM, CDR2 ANQGSEA. The CDR3 has 13 amino acids.

This chain joins TRBV28 and TRBJ2-1; D perhaps matches TRBD2 (5 bases). V lost 3 bases and J lost 3, with 9 bases in between. This CDR3 spans 14 amino acids. Germline-derived CDR1 and CDR2 are MDHEN and SYDVKM. Here the CDR3 DNA reads TGTGCCAGCAGTTTGTCGGGGTTCTACAATGAGCAGTTCTTC. Amino acids: CASSLSGFYNEQFF.

J is TRBJ2-5 and V is TRBV5-4; 10 bases align to TRBD1. The CDR3 is made up of 14 amino acids. After removal of 2 bases from V and 4 bases from J, the junction contained 2 bases not matched to a gene. Germline CDR1 reads SGHNT; CDR2 reads YYREEE (reference sequence). The CDR3 loop reads CASSFDRGRETQYF. CDR3 bases: TGTGCCAGCAGCTTCGACAGGGGGCGAGAGACCCAGTACTTC. The complete variable domain, with remaining parts taken from reference TRBV5-4 and TRBJ2-5, reads ETGVTQSPTHLIKTRGQQVTLRCSSQSGHNTVSWYQQALGQGPQFIFQYYREEENGRGNFPPRFSGLQFPNYSSELNVNALELDDSALYLCASSFDRGRETQYFGPGTRLLVL.

This clone came up once. The chain employs TRBV7-2 and TRBJ1-4; possibly TRBD1 for D (5 bases). Germline values: CDR1 SGHTA, CDR2 FQGNSA. Between the trimmed V and J ends, which lost 1 base and 8 bases, there was a span of 11 bases. There are 14 residues in the CDR3. The CDR3 reads CASSLVGGVEKLFF. The CDR3 nucleotides are TGTGCCAGCAGCTTAGTGGGGGGGGTGGAAAAACTGTTTTTT.

V gene TRBV30 combines with J gene TRBJ2-1; 8 nucleotides align to TRBD2. V shed 2 bases and J 2 bases; nucleotides not matched to a gene: 2. The CDR3 has 14 residues. Germline CDR1 reads GTSNPN; CDR2 reads SVGIG (reference sequence). The CDR3 sequence is CAWSSAGAYNEQFF. For the CDR3, the DNA is TGTGCCTGGAGTTCAGCGGGAGCCTACAATGAGCAGTTCTTC.

This clone has a handful of counts. The genes are TRBV2 and TRBJ1-1, with TRBD1 matching over 7 bases. CDR1 SNHLY and CDR2 FYNNEI come from the germline V gene. V shed 6 bases and J 8 bases; nucleotides not matched to a gene: 12. This CDR3 has 14 residues. The CDR3 sequence is CASRVGQVRGEAFF. The DNA for the CDR3 is TGTGCCAGCAGGGTTGGACAGGTACGTGGAGAAGCTTTCTTT.

The J gene is TRBJ2-2, the V gene TRBV7-6; TRBD2 aligns across 12 bases. The germline V gene has CDR1 SGHVS and CDR2 FNYEAQ. There are 18 residues in the CDR3. V shed 2 bases and J 6 bases; nucleotides not matched to a gene: 10. The CDR3 protein is CASSLRTSGIYYAGELFF. In DNA, the CDR3 is TGTGCCAGCAGCTTAAGGACTAGCGGGATTTACTACGCCGGGGAGCTGTTTTTT.

This clone was found a few times. The chain has TRBV11-2 and TRBJ2-1; D perhaps matches TRBD2 (7 bases). The CDR3 runs 15 residues. Germline CDR1 and CDR2: SGHAT and FQNNGV. V dropped 5 bases and J dropped 4 bases, with 15 bases sitting between them. Written as DNA, the CDR3 is TGTGCCAGCAGCCGATGGGGGGGGCCTTACAATGAGCAGTTCTTC. This sequence encodes CASSRWGGPYNEQFF.

This clone was observed a handful of times. This chain links TRBV6-5 with TRBJ2-2; D perhaps matches TRBD2 (6 bases). V was pared by 3 bases and J by 5 bases, with 10 bases between. Germline V gene data show CDR1 as MNHEY and CDR2 as SVGAGI. The CDR3 contains 14 residues. CDR3 in DNA: TGTGCCAGCAGTTATTCTCGGGGGACCGGGGAGCTGTTTTTT. It encodes CASSYSRGTGELFF.

About this clone itself: Here the CDR3 omits its conserved ending phenylalanine or tryptophan, so a read error is the likely source. The gene calls are TRBV6-6 and TRBJ1-4, with 8 nucleotides matching TRBD1. With 6 bases clipped from V and 6 bases from J, the junction kept 6 bases outside the gene matches. This CDR3 region has 14 residues. Germline V gene data show CDR1 as MNHNY and CDR2 as SVGAGI (reference sequence). The CDR3 region is CASRHRGDYEKLFV. In DNA form, the CDR3 reads TGTGCCAGCAGACACAGGGGGGATTATGAAAAACTGTTTGTT.

The V call is TRBV4-1, the J call TRBJ2-3, with 10 bases fitting TRBD2. The CDR3 extends over 19 amino acids. Germline-derived CDR1 and CDR2 are MGHRA and YSYEKL. V lost 4 bases, J lost 0 bases, and 13 bases stayed unmatched. The CDR3 nucleotides read TGCGCCAGCAGCCTCGGAGGGCTAGCGGGGGATTCTAGCACAGATACGCAGTATTTT. It translates to CASSLGGLAGDSSTDTQYF.

This clone was observed a handful of times. V usage is TRBV5-5 and J usage is TRBJ1-2; TRBD1 agrees at 7 bases. The length of the CDR3 is 13 residues. Trimming at V came to 4 bases and at J to 2 bases, leaving 2 bases not matched to a gene. The V gene's germline CDR1 is SGHKS and CDR2 YYEKEE (reference sequence). This CDR3 is CASSPDRNYGYTF. The CDR3 bases are TGTGCCAGCAGCCCGGACAGGAACTATGGCTACACCTTC.

In its sample, this clone was seen a few times. The chain uses TRBV2 and TRBJ2-1; tentative D call: TRBD1 (6 bases). The germline CDR1 and CDR2 sequences are SNHLY and FYNNEI. V lost 6 bases and J 6 bases, leaving 15 bases between the germline ends. CDR3 length: 14 amino acids. The CDR3: CASRGTYLGNEQFF. Written as DNA, the CDR3 is TGTGCCAGCAGGGGGACATACCTTGGCAATGAGCAGTTCTTC.

The chain combines TRBV7-9 with TRBJ1-2; TRBD1 agrees at 9 bases. Germline V gene data show CDR1 as SEHNR and CDR2 as FQNEAQ (reference sequence). There are 16 residues in the CDR3. V trimming: 3 bases; J trimming: 6 bases; junction bases outside the gene matches: 11. This chain's CDR3 is CASSLDGDRGEDGYTF. Written as DNA, the CDR3 is TGTGCCAGCAGCTTGGACGGTGACAGGGGGGAAGATGGCTACACCTTC.

The rearrangement links TRBV14 to TRBJ1-1; D remains ambiguous. The CDR3 spans 13 residues. CDR1 SGHDN and CDR2 FVKESK come from the germline V gene. Deletions cut 1 base from V and 7 bases from J, with 10 bases between. Here the CDR3 DNA reads TGTGCCAGCAGCCAAGTCGAGAGAGGTGAAGCTTTCTTT. As protein: CASSQVERGEAFF.

In the case of this clone: The sample carries other DNA sequences with the same CDR3. The chain is built from TRBV5-1 and TRBJ2-7; TRBD1 aligns across 10 bases. The CDR3 extends over 15 amino acids. Germline CDR1 and CDR2: SGHRS and YFSETQ. The V gene end was trimmed by 4 bases and the J gene end by 0 bases; junction bases not matched to a gene: 4. The CDR3, as DNA: TGCGCCAGCAGCCTTCGGACAGGGGGCTCCTACGAGCAGTACTTC. It yields the protein CASSLRTGGSYEQYF.

This chain connects TRBV7-8 to TRBJ2-1; TRBD1 agrees at 7 bases. The CDR3 consists of 15 residues. With 3 bases clipped from V and 4 bases from J, the junction kept 6 bases outside the gene matches. Germline CDR1 SGHVS, CDR2 FQNEAQ. CDR3 DNA sequence: TGTGCCAGCAGCTTTACAGGGGCTTCGTACAATGAGCAGTTCTTC. Its protein is CASSFTGASYNEQFF.

This clone was detected a few times. This CDR3 reads CASSERGRQEKLFF. The DNA of the CDR3 is TGTGCCAGCAGTGAAAGGGGGCGACAGGAAAAACTGTTTTTT. The chain has TRBV2 and TRBJ1-4, with 7 nucleotides matching TRBD1. The germline V gene has CDR1 SNHLY and CDR2 FYNNEI. The CDR3 is made up of 14 amino acids. Trimming at V came to 2 bases and at J to 8 bases, leaving 5 bases not matched to a gene.

This rearrangement joins TRBV6-5 to TRBJ2-7; 10 bases map to TRBD1. Germline V CDR1 and CDR2: MNHEY, SVGAGI. CDR3 size: 15 residues. Trimming removed 5 bases from V and 2 bases from J; junction bases left unmatched: 6. In DNA form, the CDR3 reads TGTGCCAGCAGTCTGGGACAGGGGTTTACCTACGAGCAGTACTTC. It specifies CASSLGQGFTYEQYF.

This chain joins TRBV5-6 and TRBJ1-6, with D possibly TRBD1 on 5 matching bases. The CDR3 sequence is 15 residues long. Germline lookup yields CDR1 SGHDT and CDR2 YYEEEE. Trimming left V 2 bases short and J 0 bases short, with 6 bases between. The CDR3 DNA reads as TGTGCCAGCAGCTTCCAGGGCTCCTATAATTCACCCCTCCACTTT. Translated, it gives CASSFQGSYNSPLHF.

The rearrangement uses TRBV4-3 and TRBJ1-1; D is ambiguous. V was cut by 3 bases and J by 4 bases, with 12 bases left in between. The CDR3 consists of 14 residues. Looked up from germline, CDR1 is LGHNA and CDR2 is YSLEER. The CDR3: CASSHDSRGTEAFF. DNA of the CDR3: TGCGCCAGCAGCCATGACTCGCGGGGCACTGAAGCTTTCTTT.

The rearrangement links TRBV7-8 to TRBJ1-1, with unresolved D. Trimming took off 7 bases at V and 4 bases at J, with 13 bases between the two ends. In germline, CDR1 is SGHVS, CDR2 FQNEAQ. This CDR3 has 13 amino acids. The CDR3 protein is CASTLAGGTEAFF. CDR3 nucleotides: TGTGCCAGCACGCTGGCGGGTGGCACTGAAGCTTTCTTT.

This clone appeared a few times. The genes are TRBV7-9 and TRBJ1-5; 9 bases map to TRBD1. In germline, CDR1 is SEHNR, CDR2 FQNEAQ (reference sequence). V was clipped by 5 bases and J by 6 bases; unmatched bases: 8. The CDR3 is 15 amino acids. CDR3 sequence: CASSPRGQGVQPQHF. The CDR3 DNA reads TGTGCCAGCAGCCCCCGGGGACAGGGCGTTCAGCCCCAGCATTTT. The full variable domain, completed using reference TRBV7-9 and TRBJ1-5, is DTGVSQNPRHKITKRGQNVTFRCDPISEHNRLYWYRQTLGQGPEFLTYFQNEAQLEKSRLLSDRFSAERPKGSFSTLEIQRTEQGDSAMYLCASSPRGQGVQPQHFGDGTRLSIL.

This clone turned up a few times. This chain joins TRBV10-3 and TRBJ2-1, with 12 bases matching TRBD1. CDR3 size: 14 residues. The germline gives CDR1 ENHRY, CDR2 SYGVKD. The trim removed 9 bases at V and 8 bases at J, leaving 8 bases unmatched. CDR3 residues: CAMGTGGGKDEQFF. The CDR3 nucleotides read TGTGCCATGGGGACAGGGGGCGGGAAGGATGAGCAGTTCTTC.

This clone turned up a few times. The V gene is TRBV7-2, the J gene TRBJ1-2; 8 bases map to TRBD1. Germline-derived CDR1 and CDR2 are SGHTA and FQGNSA. The CDR3 consists of 14 residues. The J segment lost 11 bases and the V segment lost 0 bases, leaving 8 bases of the junction unmatched. CDR3 loop: CASSLAWRDRRYTF. In nucleotides, the CDR3 is TGTGCCAGCAGCTTAGCATGGAGGGACAGGAGATACACCTTC.